One and the same sample provided the 21 T cell receptor beta chains below, sequenced in a study of T cell repertoires in cytomegalovirus infection. MiXCR, run by TCRdb on the reads, gives a single entry per CDR3 protein. The sample records about 400,000 distinct CDR3 sequences, roughly 34% being singletons. For these receptors, no antigen is known. The sample consisted of cultured PBMCs, taken from culture after CMV antigen stimulation. All receptors come from a human donor in good health (CMV status not recorded). Some clones in this sample may be carry-over from other donors' samples.

This clonotype appeared a few times. The chain joins TRBV24-1 to TRBJ1-5; D gene uncertain. The germline gives CDR1 KGHDR, CDR2 SFDVKD. V lost 0 bases and J 8 bases, leaving 7 bases between the germline ends. The CDR3 has 13 amino acids. CDR3 region: CATSDLLGEPQHF. Here the CDR3 DNA reads TGTGCCACCAGTGATTTGCTGGGTGAGCCCCAGCATTTT.

In its sample, this clonotype was seen a few times. J is TRBJ1-1 and V is TRBV12-5; D is perhaps TRBD1 (5 bases). V lost 1 base and J lost 0, with 12 bases in between. The CDR3 spans 16 residues. Germline lookup yields CDR1 LGHNT and CDR2 FRNRAP. CDR3 in amino acids: CASGLGPGHMNTEAFF. The CDR3 DNA reads as TGTGCTAGTGGTTTGGGACCAGGGCACATGAACACTGAAGCTTTCTTT.

The rearrangement uses TRBV10-2 and TRBJ1-5, with D possibly TRBD1 on 5 matching bases. Germline V gene sequence: CDR1 WSHSY, CDR2 SAAADI. This CDR3 comprises 13 residues. V lost 3 bases and J lost 8, with 11 bases in between. CDR3 sequence (DNA): TGCGCCAGCAGTGACCCAGGGATTAAGCCCCAGCATTTT. Residues: CASSDPGIKPQHF.

There are a few counts of this clonotype. The chain couples TRBV7-6 to TRBJ2-5, with 15 bases aligning to TRBD2. Germline lookup yields CDR1 SGHVS and CDR2 FNYEAQ. With V trimmed by 4 bases and J by 5 bases, 8 bases remained unmatched. The CDR3 totals 17 residues. In DNA, the CDR3 is TGTGCCAGCAGCTCCTCCGGGACTAGCGGGAGGCGCGAGACCCAGTACTTC. Protein product: CASSSSGTSGRRETQYF.

The V call is TRBV18, the J call TRBJ1-1; D is undetermined. Germline V gene lookup returns CDR1 KGHSH and CDR2 LQKENI. The V end was cut by 0 bases, the J end by 0 bases, with 8 bases between. The CDR3 runs 15 residues. The CDR3 sequence: CASSPPPNLNTEAFF. Here the CDR3 DNA reads TGTGCCAGCTCACCACCCCCCAATTTGAACACTGAAGCTTTCTTT.

This clonotype showed up just a few times. The genes are TRBV6-2 or TRBV6-3 and TRBJ2-1; 12 bases line up with TRBD2. The CDR3 has 16 amino acids. The germline CDR1 and CDR2 sequences are MNHEY and SVGEGT. With 6 bases clipped from V and 1 base from J, the junction kept 4 bases outside the gene matches. CDR3 amino acids: CASRRGTSGSYNEQFF. The CDR3 nucleotides are TGTGCCAGCAGAAGGGGGACTAGCGGGTCCTACAATGAGCAGTTCTTC.

The chain joins TRBV10-3 to TRBJ2-1; TRBD2 matches at 8 bases. The CDR3 has 17 residues. Trimming at V came to 2 bases and at J to 4 bases, leaving 10 bases not matched to a gene. Germline V gene sequence: CDR1 ENHRY, CDR2 SYGVKD. CDR3 protein: CAISEQTGTSYYNEQFF. CDR3 in DNA: TGTGCCATCAGTGAGCAAACCGGGACTAGTTATTACAATGAGCAGTTCTTC.

This clonotype was observed a few times. The V and J genes are TRBV19 and TRBJ2-1, with D unresolved. Trimming stripped 2 bases from V and 6 bases from J, with 11 bases between. CDR3 length: 14 amino acids. Germline-derived CDR1 and CDR2 are LNHDA and SQIVND (reference sequence). The DNA of the CDR3 is TGTGCCAGTAGTATAATCTCATGGGGCAATGAGCAGTTCTTC. Translation gives CASSIISWGNEQFF.

This clonotype has at least ten counts. CDR3 residues: CASSLSRDAETQYF. In DNA, the CDR3 is TGTGCCAGCAGCTTATCCAGGGATGCGGAGACCCAGTACTTC. The chain joins TRBV7-2 to TRBJ2-5; TRBD1 might be the D (5 bases). The CDR3 is 14 amino acids. The germline V and J ends were trimmed by 2 bases and 5 bases, with 12 bases remaining between them. In germline, CDR1 is SGHTA, CDR2 FQGNSA.

The chain uses TRBV7-2 and TRBJ2-5; D might be TRBD2 (6 bases). This CDR3 has 15 residues. Germline CDR1 reads SGHTA; CDR2 reads FQGNSA. The ends were cut back, 3 bases at V and 1 base at J, with 12 bases in the middle. This CDR3 is CASSFGGALQETQYF. In DNA, the CDR3 is TGTGCCAGCAGCTTCGGCGGGGCCCTCCAAGAGACCCAGTACTTC. The whole variable domain, filled in from reference TRBV7-2 and TRBJ2-5, reads GAGVSQSPSNKVTEKGKDVELRCDPISGHTALYWYRQSLGQGLEFLIYFQGNSAPDKSGLPSDRFSAERTGGSVSTLTIQRTQQEDSAVYLCASSFGGALQETQYFGPGTRLLVL.

This clonotype was seen at least ten times. The gene calls are TRBV7-2 and TRBJ2-4, with a tentative D call TRBD2 (6 bases). Trimming pared 5 bases from V and 3 bases from J, leaving 14 bases between. This CDR3 comprises 15 residues. Per germline, CDR1 SGHTA and CDR2 FQGNSA. CDR3 nucleotide sequence: TGTGCCAGCAGCCCCCAGAGGGGAGGCAAAAACATTCAGTACTTC. Its protein product is CASSPQRGGKNIQYF.

The chain has TRBV10-3 and TRBJ2-4, with 9 positions matching TRBD2. CDR3 length equals 13 residues. CDR1 ENHRY and CDR2 SYGVKD come from the germline V gene. V was clipped by 11 bases and J by 7 bases; unmatched bases: 9. The CDR3 region has the DNA TGTGCCGCCTCGCGGGAGGGCGCGAACATTCAGTACTTC. Protein sequence: CAASREGANIQYF.

The chain employs TRBV7-2 and TRBJ2-2, with 13 bases fitting TRBD2. The CDR3 spans 17 residues. V lost 5 bases, J lost 2 bases, and 5 bases stayed unmatched. The V gene's germline CDR1 is SGHTA and CDR2 FQGNSA. CDR3 nucleotides: TGTGCCAGCAGCCAACTAGCGGGAGGGCTAAACACCGGGGAGCTGTTTTTT. Protein product: CASSQLAGGLNTGELFF.

This clonotype was observed a few times. The chain combines TRBV28 with TRBJ2-5; D possibly matches TRBD1 or TRBD2 (5 bases each). Trimming pared 6 bases from V and 4 bases from J, leaving 12 bases between. Germline V gene lookup returns CDR1 MDHEN and CDR2 SYDVKM. CDR3 size: 13 residues. Written as DNA, the CDR3 is TGTGCCAGCAGGGCAGTGGGACGAGAGACCCAGTACTTC. It yields the protein CASRAVGRETQYF.

The V call is TRBV7-6, the J call TRBJ2-2, with 12 bases matching TRBD2. The germline CDR1 and CDR2 sequences are SGHVS and FNYEAQ. This CDR3 comprises 16 residues. With 6 bases clipped from V and 5 bases from J, the junction kept 7 bases outside the gene matches. The CDR3 sequence: CASRPGLAGQTGELFF. CDR3 DNA sequence: TGTGCCAGCAGACCGGGACTAGCGGGCCAAACCGGGGAGCTGTTTTTT.

The gene calls are TRBV12-3 or TRBV12-4 and TRBJ2-7; D uncertain. V shed 6 bases and J shed 2 bases, with 8 bases lying between them. This CDR3 contains 12 residues. This CDR3 is CASSRGAYEQYV. CDR3 nucleotides: TGTGCCAGCAGCCGCGGCGCCTACGAGCAGTACGTC.

The genes are TRBV27 and TRBJ2-3, with D hard to call. Germline V CDR1 and CDR2: MNHEY, SMNVEV (reference sequence). Trimming took off 5 bases at V and 4 bases at J, with 10 bases between the two ends. CDR3 length equals 13 residues. The CDR3 sequence: CASSNLTPDTQYF. In DNA form, the CDR3 reads TGTGCCAGCAGTAACCTGACCCCAGATACGCAGTATTTT.

This clonotype occurred a few times. The rearrangement joins TRBV12-5 to TRBJ2-2, with TRBD2 identical over 14 bases. Germline CDR1 and CDR2: LGHNT and FRNRAP. V gave up 3 bases and J gave up 1 base; unmatched junction bases: 4. The CDR3 consists of 18 residues. DNA of the CDR3: TGTGCTAGTGGTTTCTCGACTAGCGGGAGGGTGAACACCGGGGAGCTGTTTTTT. Translated, it gives CASGFSTSGRVNTGELFF.

A single count supports this clonotype. This chain links TRBV10-3 with TRBJ2-1; D perhaps matches TRBD2 (6 bases). This CDR3 is 13 amino acids long. Germline lookup yields CDR1 ENHRY and CDR2 SYGVKD. Trimming took off 10 bases at V and 0 bases at J, with 10 bases between the two ends. CDR3 region: CANRDSSYNEQFF. The CDR3 nucleotides are TGTGCCAACCGGGACTCCTCCTACAATGAGCAGTTCTTC.

V and J are TRBV6-6 and TRBJ2-1; TRBD2 might be the D (5 bases). CDR1 is MNHNY and CDR2 is SVGAGI in the germline V gene (reference sequence). The V and J ends lost 6 bases and 0 bases respectively, with 12 bases between them. This CDR3 spans 15 amino acids. Here the CDR3 reads CASSQAESSYNEQFF. The DNA for the CDR3 is TGTGCCAGCAGCCAAGCGGAGAGCTCCTACAATGAGCAGTTCTTC.

The rearrangement joins TRBV11-2 to TRBJ1-2; the D is unclear. Looked up from germline, CDR1 is SGHAT and CDR2 is FQNNGV. CDR3 length: 13 residues. V was shortened by 4 bases and J by 8 bases, with 14 bases between the two germline ends. CDR3 loop: CASSSFGLRGYTF. For the CDR3, the DNA is TGTGCCAGCAGCTCCTTTGGCCTCCGCGGCTACACCTTC.